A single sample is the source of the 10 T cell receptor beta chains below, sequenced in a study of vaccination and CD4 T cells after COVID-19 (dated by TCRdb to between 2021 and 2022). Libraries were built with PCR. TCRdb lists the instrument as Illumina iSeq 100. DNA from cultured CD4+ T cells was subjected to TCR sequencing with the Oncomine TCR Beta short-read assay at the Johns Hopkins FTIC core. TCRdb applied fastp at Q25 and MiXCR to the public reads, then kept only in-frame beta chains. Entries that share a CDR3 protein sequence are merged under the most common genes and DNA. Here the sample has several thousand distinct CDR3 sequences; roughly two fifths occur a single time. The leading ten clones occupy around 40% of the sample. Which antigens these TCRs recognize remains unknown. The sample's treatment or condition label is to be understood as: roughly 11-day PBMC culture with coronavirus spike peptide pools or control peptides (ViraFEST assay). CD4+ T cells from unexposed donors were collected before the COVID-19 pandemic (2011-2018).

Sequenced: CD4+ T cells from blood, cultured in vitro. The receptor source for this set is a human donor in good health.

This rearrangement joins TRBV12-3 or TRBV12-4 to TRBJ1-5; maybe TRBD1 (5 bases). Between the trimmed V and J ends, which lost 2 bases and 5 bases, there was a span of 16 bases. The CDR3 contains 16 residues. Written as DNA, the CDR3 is TGTGCCAGCAGTTTACGCCCGAGAGGAGGGGATCAGCCCCAGCATTTT. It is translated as CASSLRPRGGDQPQHF.

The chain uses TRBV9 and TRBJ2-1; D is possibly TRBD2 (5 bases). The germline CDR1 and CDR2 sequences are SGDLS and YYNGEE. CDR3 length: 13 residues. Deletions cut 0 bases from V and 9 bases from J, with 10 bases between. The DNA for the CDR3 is TGTGCCAGCAGCGTAGTAGGTGAGGGTGAGCAGTTCTTC. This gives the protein CASSVVGEGEQFF.

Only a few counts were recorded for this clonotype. The chain's CDR3 is CASSSFDDGLAEAFF. The CDR3 DNA reads TGCGCCAGCAGCTCGTTCGATGACGGTCTGGCCGAAGCTTTCTTT. The chain combines TRBV5-1 with TRBJ1-1; D unresolved. The CDR3 length is 15 residues. With 3 bases removed from V and 8 bases from J, the gap between germline ends came to 20 bases. The germline V gene encodes CDR1 SGHRS and CDR2 YFSETQ.

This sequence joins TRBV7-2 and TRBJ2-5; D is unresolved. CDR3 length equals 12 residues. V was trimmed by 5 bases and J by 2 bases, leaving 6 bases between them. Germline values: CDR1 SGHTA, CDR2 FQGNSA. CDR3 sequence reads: CASSVIQETQYF. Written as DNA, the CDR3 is TGTGCCAGCAGCGTAATTCAAGAGACCCAGTACTTC.

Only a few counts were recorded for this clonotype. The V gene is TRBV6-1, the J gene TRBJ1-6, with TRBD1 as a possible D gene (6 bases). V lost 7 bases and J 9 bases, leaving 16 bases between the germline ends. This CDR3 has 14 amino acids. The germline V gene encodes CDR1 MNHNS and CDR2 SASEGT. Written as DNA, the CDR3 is TGTGCCAGCAAAATACAGGGTTTGAGTTCACCCCTCCACTTT. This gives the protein CASKIQGLSSPLHF.

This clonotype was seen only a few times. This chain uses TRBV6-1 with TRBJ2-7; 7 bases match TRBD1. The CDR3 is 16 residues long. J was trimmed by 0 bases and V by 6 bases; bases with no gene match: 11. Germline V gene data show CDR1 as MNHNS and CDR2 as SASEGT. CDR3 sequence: CASRDEGGSSSYEQYF. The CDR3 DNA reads TGTGCCAGCAGGGATGAAGGGGGCTCGAGCTCCTACGAGCAGTACTTC.

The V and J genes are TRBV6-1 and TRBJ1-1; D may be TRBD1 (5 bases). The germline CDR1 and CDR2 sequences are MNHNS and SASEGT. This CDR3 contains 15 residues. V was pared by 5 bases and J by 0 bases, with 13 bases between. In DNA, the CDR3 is TGTGCCAGCAGTAGGGCCGGGGGTTTGAACACTGAAGCTTTCTTT. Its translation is CASSRAGGLNTEAFF.

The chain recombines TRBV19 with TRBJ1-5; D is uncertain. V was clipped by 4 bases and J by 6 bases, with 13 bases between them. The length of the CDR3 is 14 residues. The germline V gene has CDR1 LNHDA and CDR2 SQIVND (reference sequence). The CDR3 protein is CASSTSNRAQPQHF. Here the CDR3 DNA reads TGTGCCAGTAGTACCTCTAATAGGGCTCAGCCCCAGCATTTT.

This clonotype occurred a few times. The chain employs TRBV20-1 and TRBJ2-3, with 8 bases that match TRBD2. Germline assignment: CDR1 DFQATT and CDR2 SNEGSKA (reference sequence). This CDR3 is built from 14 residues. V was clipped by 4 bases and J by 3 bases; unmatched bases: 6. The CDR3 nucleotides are TGCAGTGCTACTGCCGGCGGGGGGACAGATACGCAGTATTTT. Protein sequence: CSATAGGGTDTQYF.

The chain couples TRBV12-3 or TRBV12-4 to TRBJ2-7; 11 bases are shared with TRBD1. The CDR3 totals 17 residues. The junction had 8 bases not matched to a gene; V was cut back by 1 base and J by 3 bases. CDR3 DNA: TGTGCCAGCAGTTTAGTCCGGGACAGGGGGGAAAACTACGAGCAGTACTTC. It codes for CASSLVRDRGENYEQYF.